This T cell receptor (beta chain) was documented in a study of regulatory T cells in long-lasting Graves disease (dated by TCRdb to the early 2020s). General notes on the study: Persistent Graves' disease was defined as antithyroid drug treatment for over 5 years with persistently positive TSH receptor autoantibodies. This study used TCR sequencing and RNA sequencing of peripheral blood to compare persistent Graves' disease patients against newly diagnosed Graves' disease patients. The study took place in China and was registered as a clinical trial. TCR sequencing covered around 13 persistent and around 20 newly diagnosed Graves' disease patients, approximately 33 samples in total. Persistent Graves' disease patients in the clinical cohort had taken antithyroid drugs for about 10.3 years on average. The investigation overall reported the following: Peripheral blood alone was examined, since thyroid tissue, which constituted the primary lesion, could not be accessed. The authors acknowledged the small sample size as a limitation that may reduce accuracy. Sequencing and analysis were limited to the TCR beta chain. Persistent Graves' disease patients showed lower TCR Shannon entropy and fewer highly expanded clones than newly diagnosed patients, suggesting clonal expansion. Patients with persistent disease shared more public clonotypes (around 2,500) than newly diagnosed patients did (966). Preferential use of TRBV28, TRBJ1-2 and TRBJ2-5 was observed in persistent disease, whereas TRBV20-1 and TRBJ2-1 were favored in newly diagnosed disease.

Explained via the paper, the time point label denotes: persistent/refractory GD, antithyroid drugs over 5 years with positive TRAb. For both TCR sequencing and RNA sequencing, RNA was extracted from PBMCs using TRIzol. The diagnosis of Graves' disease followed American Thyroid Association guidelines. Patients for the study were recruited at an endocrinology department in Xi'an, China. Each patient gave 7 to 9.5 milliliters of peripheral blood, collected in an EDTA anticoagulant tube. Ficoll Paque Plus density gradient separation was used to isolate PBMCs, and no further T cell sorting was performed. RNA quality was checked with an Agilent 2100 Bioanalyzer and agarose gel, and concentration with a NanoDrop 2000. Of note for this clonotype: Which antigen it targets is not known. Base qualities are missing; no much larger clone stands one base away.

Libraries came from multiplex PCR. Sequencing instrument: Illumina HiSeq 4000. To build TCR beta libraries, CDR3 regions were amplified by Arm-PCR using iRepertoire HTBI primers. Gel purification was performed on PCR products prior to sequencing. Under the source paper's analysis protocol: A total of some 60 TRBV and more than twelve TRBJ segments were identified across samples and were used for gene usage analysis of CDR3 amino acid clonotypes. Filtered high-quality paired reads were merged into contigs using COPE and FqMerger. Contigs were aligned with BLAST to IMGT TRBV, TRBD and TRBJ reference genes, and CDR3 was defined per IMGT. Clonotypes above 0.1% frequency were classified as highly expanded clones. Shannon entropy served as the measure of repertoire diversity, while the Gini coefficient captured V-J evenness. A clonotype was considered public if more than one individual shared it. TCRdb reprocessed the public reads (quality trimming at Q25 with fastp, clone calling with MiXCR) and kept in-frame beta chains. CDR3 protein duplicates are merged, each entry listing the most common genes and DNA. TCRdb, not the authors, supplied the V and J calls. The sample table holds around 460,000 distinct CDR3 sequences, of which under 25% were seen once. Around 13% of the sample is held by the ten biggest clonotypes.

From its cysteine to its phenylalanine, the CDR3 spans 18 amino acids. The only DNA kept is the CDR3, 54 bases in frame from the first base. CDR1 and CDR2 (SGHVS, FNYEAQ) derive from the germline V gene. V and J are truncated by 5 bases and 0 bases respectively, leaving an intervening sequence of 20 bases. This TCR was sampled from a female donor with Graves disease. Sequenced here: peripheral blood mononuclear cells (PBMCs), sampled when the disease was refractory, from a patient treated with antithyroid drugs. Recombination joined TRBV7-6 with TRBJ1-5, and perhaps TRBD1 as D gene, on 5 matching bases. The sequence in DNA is TGTGCCAGCAGCCCAACCCGAATAGACAGCTATAGCAATCAGCCCCAGCATTTT. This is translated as CASSPTRIDSYSNQPQHF.